This T cell receptor beta chain was found in a study of graft-versus-host responses after intestinal transplantation. CFSE-labeled responder cells (around 200,000) were plated with around 200,000 irradiated, violet-dye-labeled stimulator cells. This clone is judged medium-sized (0.01 to 0.1%). Here immunoSEQ multiplex PCR was the method, and the copy in TCRdb shows in-frame clones only, minus some. The sample consists of approximately 9,100 clones, 30% to 35% of them appearing once. The CDR3 spans 12 residues. Looked up from germline, CDR1 is SGHNT and CDR2 is YENEEA. Deletions cut 8 bases from V and 6 bases from J, with 14 bases between.

Source: alloreactive CD8+ T cells from a mixed lymphocyte reaction culture, taken before transplantation. The subset: CFSE-low proliferating T cells sorted from roughly 6-day pre-transplant mixed lymphocyte reaction (GvH or HvG direction). This sequence originates from a human patient who was an organ donor for intestinal transplantation. The chain carries TRBV11-3 and TRBJ2-7, with D tentatively TRBD2 (7 bases). The CDR3 DNA reads TGTGCCAGCCGGGGGGCCGACTCCGAGCAGTACTTC. It specifies CASRGADSEQYF.